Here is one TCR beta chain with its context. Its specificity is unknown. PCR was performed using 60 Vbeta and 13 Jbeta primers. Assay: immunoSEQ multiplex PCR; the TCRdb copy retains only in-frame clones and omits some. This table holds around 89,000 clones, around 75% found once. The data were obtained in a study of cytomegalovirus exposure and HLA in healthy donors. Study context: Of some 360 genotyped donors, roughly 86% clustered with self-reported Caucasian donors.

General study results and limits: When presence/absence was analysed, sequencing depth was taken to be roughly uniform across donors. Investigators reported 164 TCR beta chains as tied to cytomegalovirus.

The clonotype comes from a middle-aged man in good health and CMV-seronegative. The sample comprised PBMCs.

CDR3 DNA sequence: TGTGCCAGCAGCTCGCTTCCCGGGACAGGGGGTGGAAACACCATATATTTT. Protein: CASSSLPGTGGGNTIYF. The chain links TRBV7-2 to TRBJ1-3, with 11 nucleotides matching TRBD1. CDR1 is SGHTA, CDR2 FQGNSA, per germline. Trimming took 4 bases from V and 3 from J; bases not matched to a gene: 8. The CDR3 length is 17 residues. The full variable domain, rest sourced from reference TRBV7-2 and TRBJ1-3, is GAGVSQSPSNKVTEKGKDVELRCDPISGHTALYWYRQSLGQGLEFLIYFQGNSAPDKSGLPSDRFSAERTGGSVSTLTIQRTQQEDSAVYLCASSSLPGTGGGNTIYFGEGSWLTVV.